Listed below are T cell receptor beta chains from one sample, sequenced in a study of human CD8 memory T cell subsets. TCRdb reanalyzed the 5' RACE reads, giving one entry per CDR3 protein sequence and no DNA. The sample spans approximately 9,300 distinct CDR3 sequences; the ten largest clones claim 8% to 10%. Sample: CD8+ stem-like memory T cells (TSCM and TCM) sorted from PBMCs. These receptors originate from a human donor in good health. CDR3s include the opening cysteine and the closing phenylalanine or tryptophan. The order of the fields is CDR3 length, clone size, J gene, V gene, CDR3 protein. Clone size, where shown, is once, few, many, or a class for clones that have expanded.

cdr3_length: 12
clone_size: medium-sized
j_call: TRBJ2-7
v_call: TRBV18
cdr3_aa: CASSWGNHEQYF

cdr3_length: 12
clone_size: .
j_call: TRBJ2-3
v_call: TRBV13
cdr3_aa: CASSPLGDTQYF

cdr3_length: 14
clone_size: .
j_call: TRBJ2-2
v_call: TRBV9
cdr3_aa: CASRGTTNTGELFF

cdr3_length: 14
clone_size: .
j_call: TRBJ2-1
v_call: TRBV19
cdr3_aa: CATRGDRGYNEQFF

cdr3_length: 15
clone_size: .
j_call: TRBJ2-7
v_call: TRBV2
cdr3_aa: CASSEWQGAGYEQYF

cdr3_length: 14
clone_size: .
j_call: TRBJ2-7
v_call: TRBV13
cdr3_aa: CASSPGTASYEQYF

cdr3_length: 16
clone_size: .
j_call: TRBJ2-7
v_call: TRBV24-1
cdr3_aa: CATSAIAGQESYEQYF

cdr3_length: 14
clone_size: .
j_call: TRBJ2-1
v_call: TRBV12-3/TRBV12-4
cdr3_aa: CASSLAGTLNEQFF

cdr3_length: 15
clone_size: medium-sized
j_call: TRBJ2-5
v_call: TRBV29-1
cdr3_aa: CSVEIGGTPGETQYF

cdr3_length: 16
clone_size: .
j_call: TRBJ2-7
v_call: TRBV19
cdr3_aa: CASSSRFGLAEYEQYF

cdr3_length: 17
clone_size: .
j_call: TRBJ2-5
v_call: TRBV27
cdr3_aa: CASSLNRLAGGVETQYF

cdr3_length: 13
clone_size: medium-sized
j_call: TRBJ2-1
v_call: TRBV10-3
cdr3_aa: CAIKSPPWNEQFF

cdr3_length: 13
clone_size: .
j_call: TRBJ2-3
v_call: TRBV24-1
cdr3_aa: CATSEFSTDTQYF

cdr3_length: 15
clone_size: .
j_call: TRBJ2-2
v_call: TRBV4-1
cdr3_aa: CASSQAIGNTGELFF

cdr3_length: 16
clone_size: .
j_call: TRBJ2-2
v_call: TRBV28
cdr3_aa: CASSVWTGANTGELFF

cdr3_length: 16
clone_size: .
j_call: TRBJ2-3
v_call: TRBV7-9
cdr3_aa: CASSLGRLAGDDTQYF

cdr3_length: 13
clone_size: .
j_call: TRBJ1-5
v_call: TRBV28
cdr3_aa: CASNLFPNQPQHF

cdr3_length: 14
clone_size: .
j_call: TRBJ2-2
v_call: TRBV5-4
cdr3_aa: CASSLNGGTGELFF

cdr3_length: 14
clone_size: .
j_call: TRBJ2-5
v_call: TRBV10-3
cdr3_aa: CAISESSAQETQYF

cdr3_length: 13
clone_size: medium-sized
j_call: TRBJ2-1
v_call: TRBV18
cdr3_aa: CASSPFGYNEQFF

cdr3_length: 13
clone_size: .
j_call: TRBJ1-2
v_call: TRBV27
cdr3_aa: CASSLSGFHGYTF

cdr3_length: 15
clone_size: .
j_call: TRBJ2-6
v_call: TRBV28
cdr3_aa: CASSFLGNGANVLTF

cdr3_length: 13
clone_size: .
j_call: TRBJ2-1
v_call: TRBV20-1
cdr3_aa: CSARALIHNEQFF

cdr3_length: 14
clone_size: .
j_call: TRBJ2-2
v_call: TRBV5-4
cdr3_aa: CASRLSGSTGELFF

cdr3_length: 11
clone_size: .
j_call: TRBJ1-1
v_call: TRBV12-3/TRBV12-4
cdr3_aa: CASSSSLEAFF

cdr3_length: 15
clone_size: .
j_call: TRBJ2-1
v_call: TRBV2
cdr3_aa: CASSVSAGIYNEQFF

cdr3_length: 14
clone_size: medium-sized
j_call: TRBJ2-1
v_call: TRBV18
cdr3_aa: CASVGLGSYNEQFF

cdr3_length: 14
clone_size: medium-sized
j_call: TRBJ1-1
v_call: TRBV5-1
cdr3_aa: CASRSDRENTEAFF

cdr3_length: 14
clone_size: medium-sized
j_call: TRBJ2-5
v_call: TRBV29-1
cdr3_aa: CSVAFLWQVETQYF

cdr3_length: 18
clone_size: .
j_call: TRBJ2-1
v_call: TRBV4-3
cdr3_aa: CASSQDPTGLAEYNEQFF

cdr3_length: 16
clone_size: .
j_call: TRBJ2-7
v_call: TRBV5-1
cdr3_aa: CASSLVQREAPYEQYF

cdr3_length: 15
clone_size: medium-sized
j_call: TRBJ1-5
v_call: TRBV4-1
cdr3_aa: CASSPGLYSNQPQHF

cdr3_length: 16
clone_size: medium-sized
j_call: TRBJ1-1
v_call: TRBV12-3/TRBV12-4
cdr3_aa: CASSLAHAGRNTEAFF

cdr3_length: 14
clone_size: medium-sized
j_call: TRBJ2-1
v_call: TRBV7-9
cdr3_aa: CASSPWTGYNEQFF

cdr3_length: 17
clone_size: .
j_call: TRBJ2-3
v_call: TRBV9
cdr3_aa: CASSVEGLADYTDTQYF

cdr3_length: 11
clone_size: medium-sized
j_call: TRBJ2-1
v_call: TRBV29-1
cdr3_aa: CSVDEGAEQFF

cdr3_length: 15
clone_size: .
j_call: TRBJ2-7
v_call: TRBV5-1
cdr3_aa: CASSLAEFSGDEQYF

cdr3_length: 14
clone_size: .
j_call: TRBJ1-1
v_call: TRBV7-9
cdr3_aa: CASSLGGYFEEAFF

cdr3_length: 15
clone_size: .
j_call: TRBJ1-4
v_call: TRBV28
cdr3_aa: CASTSWGRSNEKLFF

cdr3_length: 13
clone_size: .
j_call: TRBJ2-2
v_call: TRBV6-6
cdr3_aa: CASSYAGIGELFF

cdr3_length: 14
clone_size: .
j_call: TRBJ2-3
v_call: TRBV3-1
cdr3_aa: CASSQDSKEDTQYF

cdr3_length: 14
clone_size: medium-sized
j_call: TRBJ2-7
v_call: TRBV20-1
cdr3_aa: CSGSHSGSSHEQYF

cdr3_length: 15
clone_size: .
j_call: TRBJ2-1
v_call: TRBV12-3/TRBV12-4
cdr3_aa: CASSLPSGRGYEQFF

cdr3_length: 16
clone_size: .
j_call: TRBJ2-5
v_call: TRBV11-2
cdr3_aa: CASSKDVGGAYETQYF

cdr3_length: 14
clone_size: .
j_call: TRBJ2-7
v_call: TRBV27
cdr3_aa: CASSQTGTNYEQYF

cdr3_length: 12
clone_size: .
j_call: TRBJ2-7
v_call: TRBV7-9
cdr3_aa: CASEGLTYEQYF

cdr3_length: 15
clone_size: medium-sized
j_call: TRBJ2-1
v_call: TRBV20-1
cdr3_aa: CSARSVGLAPNEQFF

cdr3_length: 13
clone_size: .
j_call: TRBJ2-7
v_call: TRBV5-6
cdr3_aa: CASSMGTMAEQYF

cdr3_length: 16
clone_size: .
j_call: TRBJ2-7
v_call: TRBV4-3
cdr3_aa: CASSQGVPPGSYEQYF

cdr3_length: 15
clone_size: medium-sized
j_call: TRBJ1-2
v_call: TRBV10-3
cdr3_aa: CAISDGQTRNYGYTF

cdr3_length: 17
clone_size: .
j_call: TRBJ2-1
v_call: TRBV5-6
cdr3_aa: CASSSGRGTYGWNEQFF

cdr3_length: 14
clone_size: medium-sized
j_call: TRBJ2-7
v_call: TRBV28
cdr3_aa: CASSLKGQGYEQYF

cdr3_length: 14
clone_size: .
j_call: TRBJ2-5
v_call: TRBV5-4
cdr3_aa: CASSLFGLEETQYF

cdr3_length: 13
clone_size: .
j_call: TRBJ2-7
v_call: TRBV7-6
cdr3_aa: CASSLVTGVEQYF

cdr3_length: 12
clone_size: .
j_call: TRBJ2-2
v_call: TRBV19
cdr3_aa: CASSYVTGELFF

cdr3_length: 12
clone_size: .
j_call: TRBJ1-2
v_call: TRBV5-6
cdr3_aa: CASNTGGPGYTF